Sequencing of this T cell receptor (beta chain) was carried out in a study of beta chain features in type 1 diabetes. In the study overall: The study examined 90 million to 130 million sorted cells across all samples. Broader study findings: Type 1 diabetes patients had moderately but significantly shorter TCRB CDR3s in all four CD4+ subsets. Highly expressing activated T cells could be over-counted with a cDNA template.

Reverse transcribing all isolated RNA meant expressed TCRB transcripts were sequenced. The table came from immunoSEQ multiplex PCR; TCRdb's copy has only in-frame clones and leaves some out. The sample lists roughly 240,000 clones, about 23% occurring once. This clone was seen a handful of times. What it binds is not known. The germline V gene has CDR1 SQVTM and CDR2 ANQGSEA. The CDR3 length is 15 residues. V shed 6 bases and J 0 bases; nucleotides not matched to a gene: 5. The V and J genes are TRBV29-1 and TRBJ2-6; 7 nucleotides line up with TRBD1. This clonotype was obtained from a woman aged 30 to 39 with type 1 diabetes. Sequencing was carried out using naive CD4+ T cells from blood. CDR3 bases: TGCAGCGTGCGGACAGGCCGCTCTGGGGCCAACGTCCTGACTTTC. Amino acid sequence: CSVRTGRSGANVLTF.